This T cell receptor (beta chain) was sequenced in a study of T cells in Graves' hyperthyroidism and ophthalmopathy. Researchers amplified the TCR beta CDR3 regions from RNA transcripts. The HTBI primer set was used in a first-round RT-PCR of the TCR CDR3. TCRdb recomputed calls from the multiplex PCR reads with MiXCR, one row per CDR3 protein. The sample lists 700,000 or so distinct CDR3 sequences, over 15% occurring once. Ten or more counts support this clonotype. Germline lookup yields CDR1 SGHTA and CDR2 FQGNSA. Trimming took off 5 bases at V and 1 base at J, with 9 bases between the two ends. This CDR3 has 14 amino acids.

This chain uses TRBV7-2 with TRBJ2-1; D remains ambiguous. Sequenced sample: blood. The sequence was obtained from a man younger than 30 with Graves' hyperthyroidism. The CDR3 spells CASSLDFSYNEQFF. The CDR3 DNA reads TGTGCCAGCAGCCTCGACTTTTCCTACAATGAGCAGTTCTTC.